A selection of T cell receptor beta chains follows, all from one sample in a study of blood T cell repertoires in COVID-19. The repertoire was sequenced with immunoSEQ multiplex PCR; TCRdb's copy has only in-frame clones and lacks some. Here the sample spans roughly 53,000 clones, approximately 90% being singletons. The source material was peripheral blood. The source of these receptors is a woman between 35 and 50 years old with active COVID-19. The CDR3 runs from the conserved cysteine through the conserved F or W. A D gene is named only where the DNA matches it firmly. For some rows the clone size is stated as once, few or many, or as a class when expanded; others skip it.

>-|TRBD2|TRBJ2-5|TRBV7-6
TGTGCCAGCAGCTTAGGGTCGCGGGGGGGAGAGACCCAGTACTTC
CASSLGSRGGETQYF
>-|TRBD1|TRBJ2-6|TRBV5-1
TGCGCCAGCACCCACCGGACAGGGGTCTCTGGGGCCAACGTCCTGACTTTC
CASTHRTGVSGANVLTF
>-|-|TRBJ2-2|TRBV5-4
TGTGCCAGCAGCCGGGACACCAACACCGGGGAGCTGTTTTTT
CASSRDTNTGELFF
>-|TRBD1|TRBJ1-2|TRBV5-4
TGTGCCAGCAGCCGGGACAGAGATGGCTACACCTTC
CASSRDRDGYTF
>-|-|TRBJ2-4|TRBV2
TGTGCCAGCAGTTCCCCCCCAAGTCAGGACATTCAGTACTTC
CASSSPPSQDIQYF
>-|-|TRBJ1-1|TRBV11-2
TGTGCCAGCAGCCCGGATCCGGCGGGTTTGAACACTGAAGCTTTCTTT
CASSPDPAGLNTEAFF
>-|TRBD1|TRBJ1-4|TRBV9
TGTGCCAGCAGCGAAAGGACAGGGGGCAATGAAAAACTGTTTTTT
CASSERTGGNEKLFF
>once|-|TRBJ2-1|TRBV6-2/TRBV6-3
TGTGCCAGCCGCCAAGCCGGGGATGAGCAGTTCTTC
CASRQAGDEQFF
>-|TRBD1|TRBJ2-3|TRBV5-4
TGTGCCAGCAGCACAGGACAGGGGGTGGATACGCAGTATTTT
CASSTGQGVDTQYF
>-|-|TRBJ1-6|TRBV5-6
TGTGCCAGCAGCTGGACAGATAATTCACCCCTCCACTTT
CASSWTDNSPLHF
>-|-|TRBJ1-4|TRBV6-1
TGTGCCAGCAGTGAAGTCCTATCCGGTCGCGGGGGAACCAATGAAAAACTGTTTTTT
CASSEVLSGRGGTNEKLFF
>few|TRBD1|TRBJ1-1|TRBV11-2
TGTGCCAGCAGCTCAGGACAGGGAGTGGACACTGAAGCTTTCTTT
CASSSGQGVDTEAFF
>-|-|TRBJ1-2|TRBV18
TGTGCCAGCTCACCCGACAGGTTCGGCTACACCTTC
CASSPDRFGYTF
>-|-|TRBJ1-2|TRBV21-1
TGTGCCAGCAGCAAATATGATGTTTCTATTAACTATGGCTACACCTTC
CASSKYDVSINYGYTF
>-|-|TRBJ1-1|TRBV6-6
TGTGCCAGCATTGACAGGTCACGTCAGGACACTGAAGCTTTCTTT
CASIDRSRQDTEAFF
>-|TRBD1|TRBJ1-2|TRBV19
TGTGCCAGTAGTATAGATTCTGGGACAGGGTACTATGGCTACACCTTC
CASSIDSGTGYYGYTF
>-|TRBD2|TRBJ2-1|TRBV4-3
TGCGCCAGCAGCCCCGACTTGCGGGGGGCAGGCAATGAGCAGTTCTTC
CASSPDLRGAGNEQFF
>-|TRBD1|TRBJ2-5|TRBV7-6
TGTGCCAGCAGCACCCGGGACAGAGAAGAGACCCAGTACTTC
CASSTRDREETQYF
>-|-|TRBJ2-7|TRBV27
TGTGCCAGCAGTTTATTTGCCAGGGTCGTCTCCTACGAGCAGTACTTC
CASSLFARVVSYEQYF
>-|-|TRBJ1-6|TRBV19
TGTGCCAGTAGTTTCGTGGGGCTTTATACCGGGAATTCACCCCTCCACTTT
CASSFVGLYTGNSPLHF
>-|TRBD1|TRBJ1-2|TRBV25-1
TGTGCCAGCAGCGAGGGGGACAGGGGCGGCTACACCTTC
CASSEGDRGGYTF
>-|-|TRBJ2-2|TRBV27
TGTGCCAGCAGTTTGTACGAGACCGGGGAGCTGTTTTTT
CASSLYETGELFF
>-|TRBD1|TRBJ1-6|TRBV6-4
TGTGCCAGCAGAGACAATGACAGGGTTTACGCCTATAATTCACCCCTCCACTTT
CASRDNDRVYAYNSPLHF
>once|TRBD2|TRBJ2-1|TRBV3-1/TRBV3-2
TGTGCCAGCAGCCAACAGATAGGGGTAGCGGGGTCTAATGAGCAGTTCTTC
CASSQQIGVAGSNEQFF
>once|TRBD1|TRBJ2-2|TRBV19
TGTGCCAGTAGTAGCCAGGACAGGGTGGGGTACACCGGGGAGCTGTTTTTT
CASSSQDRVGYTGELFF
>-|-|TRBJ2-1|TRBV5-1
TGCGCCAGCAGCTCCGATCTGGACAGTTACAATGAGCAGTTCTTC
CASSSDLDSYNEQFF
>-|-|TRBJ2-2|TRBV9
TGTGCCAGCAGCGTAGGGTCTAGTAGGTTCGGGGAGCTGTTTTTT
CASSVGSSRFGELFF
>-|-|TRBJ2-3|TRBV5-1
TGCGCCAGCAGCTTGGACGGGGGGCGTGGCACAGATACGCAGTATTTT
CASSLDGGRGTDTQYF
>-|-|TRBJ1-1|TRBV5-1
TGCGCCAGCAGCAGTGACGGGTGGGACACTGAAGCTTTCTTT
CASSSDGWDTEAFF